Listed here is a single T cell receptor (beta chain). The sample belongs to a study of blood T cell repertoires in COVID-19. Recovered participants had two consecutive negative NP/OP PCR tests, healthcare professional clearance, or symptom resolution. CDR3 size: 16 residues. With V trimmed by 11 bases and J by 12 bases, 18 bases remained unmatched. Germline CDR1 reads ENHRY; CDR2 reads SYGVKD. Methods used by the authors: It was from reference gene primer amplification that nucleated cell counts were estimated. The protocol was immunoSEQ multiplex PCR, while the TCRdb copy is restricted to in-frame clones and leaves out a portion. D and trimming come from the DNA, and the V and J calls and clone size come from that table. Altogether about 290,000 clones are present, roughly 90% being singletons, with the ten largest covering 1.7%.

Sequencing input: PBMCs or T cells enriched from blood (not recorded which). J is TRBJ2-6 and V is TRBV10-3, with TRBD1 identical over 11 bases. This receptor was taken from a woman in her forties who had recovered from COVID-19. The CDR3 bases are TGTGCCTCTGGGAGCTACGGACAGGGGGCCGGAATCGTCCTGACTTTC. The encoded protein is CASGSYGQGAGIVLTF.